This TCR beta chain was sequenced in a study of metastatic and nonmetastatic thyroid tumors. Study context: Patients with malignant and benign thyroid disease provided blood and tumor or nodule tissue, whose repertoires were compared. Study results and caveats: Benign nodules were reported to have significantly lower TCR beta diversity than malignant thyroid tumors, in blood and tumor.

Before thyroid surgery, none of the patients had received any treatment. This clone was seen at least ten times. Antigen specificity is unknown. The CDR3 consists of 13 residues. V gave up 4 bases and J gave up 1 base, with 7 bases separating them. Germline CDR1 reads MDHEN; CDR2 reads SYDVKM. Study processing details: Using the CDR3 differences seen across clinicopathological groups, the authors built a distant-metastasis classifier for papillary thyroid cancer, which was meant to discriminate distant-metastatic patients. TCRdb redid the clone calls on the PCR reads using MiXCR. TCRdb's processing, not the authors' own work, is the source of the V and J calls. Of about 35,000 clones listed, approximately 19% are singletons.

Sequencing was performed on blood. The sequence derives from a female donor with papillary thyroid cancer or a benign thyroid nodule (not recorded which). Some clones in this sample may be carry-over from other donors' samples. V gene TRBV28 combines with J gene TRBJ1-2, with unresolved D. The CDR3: CASSSTSNYGYTF. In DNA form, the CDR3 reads TGTGCCAGCAGTTCTACAAGTAACTATGGCTACACCTTC.